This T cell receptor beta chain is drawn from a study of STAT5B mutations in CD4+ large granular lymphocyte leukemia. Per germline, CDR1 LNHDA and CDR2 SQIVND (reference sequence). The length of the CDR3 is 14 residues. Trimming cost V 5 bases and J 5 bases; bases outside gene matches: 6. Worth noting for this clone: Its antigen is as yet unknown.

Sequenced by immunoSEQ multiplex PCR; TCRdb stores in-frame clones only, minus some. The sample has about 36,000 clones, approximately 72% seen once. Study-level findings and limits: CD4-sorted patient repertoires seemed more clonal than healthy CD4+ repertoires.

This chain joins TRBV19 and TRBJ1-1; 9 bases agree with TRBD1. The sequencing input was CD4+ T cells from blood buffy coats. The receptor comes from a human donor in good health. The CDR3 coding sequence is TGTGCCAGTAGTCCGGGACAGGGCAGGACTGAAGCTTTCTTT. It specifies CASSPGQGRTEAFF.